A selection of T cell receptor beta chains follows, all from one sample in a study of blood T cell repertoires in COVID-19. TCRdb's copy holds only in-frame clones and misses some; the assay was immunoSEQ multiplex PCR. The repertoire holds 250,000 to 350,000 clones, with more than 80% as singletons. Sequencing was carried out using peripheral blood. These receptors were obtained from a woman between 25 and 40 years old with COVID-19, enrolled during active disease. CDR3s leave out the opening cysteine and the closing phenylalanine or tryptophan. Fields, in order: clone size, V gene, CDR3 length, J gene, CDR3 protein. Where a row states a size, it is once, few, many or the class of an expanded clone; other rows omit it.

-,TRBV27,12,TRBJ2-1,ASSSRSSPGRQF
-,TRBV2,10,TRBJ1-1,ASSRQNTEAF
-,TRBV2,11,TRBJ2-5,ASAGTEGETQY
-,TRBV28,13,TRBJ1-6,ASSLQGVNNSPLH
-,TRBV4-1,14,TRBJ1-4,ASSQEAQPTNEKLF
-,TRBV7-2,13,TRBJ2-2,ASSPRGTITGELF
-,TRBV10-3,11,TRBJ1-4,AITPGANEKLF
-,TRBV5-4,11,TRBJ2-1,ASSPGQINEQF
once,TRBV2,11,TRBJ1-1,ASPATGFTEAF
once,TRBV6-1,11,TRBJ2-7,ASSDRAPYEQY
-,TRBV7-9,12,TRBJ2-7,ASSLGEFTGEQY
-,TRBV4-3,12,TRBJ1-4,ASSQVLGGEKLF
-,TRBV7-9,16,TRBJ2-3,ASSFPGTSGRTTDTQY
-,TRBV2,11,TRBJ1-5,ASSQGNNQPQH
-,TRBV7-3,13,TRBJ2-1,ASSPGTSDNNEQF
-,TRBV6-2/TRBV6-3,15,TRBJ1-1,ASSSRGPGEGDTEAF
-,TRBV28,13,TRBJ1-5,ASSFARDSNQPQH
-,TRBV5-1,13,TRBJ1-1,ASSWGTPKNTEAF
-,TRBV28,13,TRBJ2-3,ASSFPRGVTDTQY
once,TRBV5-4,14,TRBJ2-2,ASSPRLAGGPGELF
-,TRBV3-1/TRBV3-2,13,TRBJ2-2,ASSQWASGPGELF
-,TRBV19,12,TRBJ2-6,ASSIRSGANVLT
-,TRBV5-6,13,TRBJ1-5,ASSTAGSGNQPQH
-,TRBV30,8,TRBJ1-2,ACTGYGYT
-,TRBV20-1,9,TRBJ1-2,SANSGYGYT
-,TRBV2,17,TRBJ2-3,ASSELEAGGPAVTDTQY
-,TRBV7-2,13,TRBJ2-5,ASTPLGGRAETQY
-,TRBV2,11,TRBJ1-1,ASSAEGRTEAF
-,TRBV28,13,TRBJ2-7,ASSPPPLASNEQY
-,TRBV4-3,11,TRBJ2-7,ASSQFQGYEQY
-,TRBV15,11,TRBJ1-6,ATSRDVGSPLH
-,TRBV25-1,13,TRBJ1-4,ASSASGTGLEKLF
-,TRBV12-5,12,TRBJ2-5,ASGLGGARGTQY
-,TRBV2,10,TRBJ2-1,ASGGSYNEQF
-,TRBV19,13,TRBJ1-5,ASSEVFRANQPQH
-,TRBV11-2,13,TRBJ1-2,ASSYWTGANYGYT
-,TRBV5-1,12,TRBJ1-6,ASSLTGLGSPLH
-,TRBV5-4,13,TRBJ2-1,ASSLSGQAHHEQF
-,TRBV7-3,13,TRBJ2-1,ASSLTPSGYNEQF
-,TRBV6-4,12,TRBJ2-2,ASGAGDDTGELF
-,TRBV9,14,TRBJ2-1,ASSVWEGGGDNEQF
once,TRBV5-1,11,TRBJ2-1,ASSLGQYNEQF
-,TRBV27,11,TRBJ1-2,ASSFLGKGGYT
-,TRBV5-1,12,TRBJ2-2,ASKGGANTGELF
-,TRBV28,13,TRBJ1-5,ASSPPDRGLQPQH
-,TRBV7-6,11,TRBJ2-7,ASSLQVRNEQY
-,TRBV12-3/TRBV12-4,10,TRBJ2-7,ASSLGAYEQY
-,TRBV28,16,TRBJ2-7,ASSPTTSLAGSAYEQY
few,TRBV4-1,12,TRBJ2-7,ASSQGQGAYEQY